This T cell receptor (beta chain) was sequenced for a study of chemoradiotherapy in HPV16-positive cancers. For the study at large: Candidate HPV-specific T-cell clones and common TCR motifs came from functional assays in a couple of HPV16-positive patients.

Clones were read by immunoSEQ multiplex PCR, and TCRdb kept only the in-frame ones, dropping some. This table has about 15,000 clones, about 92% appearing once. This CDR3 spans 17 amino acids. CDR1 and CDR2 from the germline V gene are SGHTA and FQGTGA. V shed 1 base and J shed 7 bases, with 20 bases lying between them. The source was tumor tissue, collected from a patient who underwent chemoradiotherapy. The chain couples TRBV7-3 to TRBJ2-1; D call uncertain. This clonotype originated in a human donor with HPV-associated anogenital cancer. CDR3 DNA sequence: TGTGCCAGCAGCTTAAGGTCGAGGACCGGGTCTCAAAATGAGCAGTTCTTC. As protein: CASSLRSRTGSQNEQFF.